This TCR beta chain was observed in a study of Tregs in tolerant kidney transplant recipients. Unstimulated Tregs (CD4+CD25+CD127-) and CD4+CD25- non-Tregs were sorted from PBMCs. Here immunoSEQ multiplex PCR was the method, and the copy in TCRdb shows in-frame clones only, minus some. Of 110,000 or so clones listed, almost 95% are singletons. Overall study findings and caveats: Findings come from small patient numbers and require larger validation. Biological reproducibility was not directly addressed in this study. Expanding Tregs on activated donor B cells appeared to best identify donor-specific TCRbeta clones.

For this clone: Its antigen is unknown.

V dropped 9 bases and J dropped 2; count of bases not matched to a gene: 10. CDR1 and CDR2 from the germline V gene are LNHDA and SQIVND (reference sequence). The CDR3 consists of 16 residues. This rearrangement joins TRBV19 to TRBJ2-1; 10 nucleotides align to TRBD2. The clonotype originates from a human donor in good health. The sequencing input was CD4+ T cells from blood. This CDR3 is CASHRTSGLTYNEQFF. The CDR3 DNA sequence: TGTGCCAGCCACCGGACTAGCGGCCTGACCTACAATGAGCAGTTCTTC. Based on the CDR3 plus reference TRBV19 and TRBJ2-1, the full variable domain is DGGITQSPKYLFRKEGQNVTLSCEQNLNHDAMYWYRQDPGQGLRLIYYSQIVNDFQKGDIAEGYSVSREKKESFPLTVTSAQKNPTAFYLCASHRTSGLTYNEQFFGPGTRLTVL.